This TCR beta chain was identified during a study of post-analysis software for immune sequencing data (dated by TCRdb to the mid-2010s). With respect to the entire study: The recorded disease courses included relapsing-remitting, secondary progressive and progressive-relapsing multiple sclerosis, and some patients had no subtype annotation. A subset of samples was prepared in parallel using single-end sample barcoding, then pooled and co-amplified after Illumina adapter ligation. The multiple sclerosis patient repertoires were compared with approximately 11 previously published healthy control repertoires from donors aged about 6 to 28 years. On the study overall, not on this receptor specifically: Roughly 5 TRBV segments, including TRBV5-6, TRBV5-1 and TRBV20-1, were significantly more frequent in patients than controls. The control group was slightly older than the multiple sclerosis patient group. Significantly lower normalized Chao1 diversity was found in multiple sclerosis patients than in controls, suggesting substantial peripheral T-cell clonal expansion. Direct clustering with F measure revealed strong co-clustering of samples prepared in the same batch, which led to a batch-effect correction.

For CDR1 and CDR2, the germline V gene lists MDHEN and SYDVKM. V drops 6 bases and J drops 7 bases, leaving 16 bases in between. From its cysteine to its phenylalanine, the CDR3 spans 14 amino acids. Here the CDR3 DNA is all that survives: 42 bases in frame from base 1. As to this clonotype: Its antigen is currently not known. There are no base qualities to consult, and no much larger clone falls within one base.

TCR beta repertoires were profiled from peripheral blood of roughly twelve young patients with multiple sclerosis to demonstrate the VDJtools post-analysis software. The patients with multiple sclerosis were children and adolescents between 6 and 15 years of age. Library method: PCR. TCRdb records Illumina HiSeq 2500 as the sequencer. Unique molecular identifiers were incorporated into TCR beta cDNA libraries to reduce PCR and sequencing biases. Per 1 to 10 million input T cells, roughly 500,000 cDNA molecules were obtained, such that each molecule approximated one T cell. The patient libraries were prepared and sequenced using the same protocol as the earlier healthy control dataset. Within a given batch, samples were prepared together, multiplexed and sequenced on the same HiSeq lane. The study's own analysis went as follows. Raw barcoded reads were processed with MIGEC, and single-read molecular identifier groups were discarded before consensus assembly and CDR3 extraction. VDJtools was used for post-analysis of the clonotype tables, and diversity was normalized by down-sampling every dataset to the size of the smallest sample. To correct batch-related cross-sample contamination, repertoire overlap clustering matched CDR3 amino acid sequences but not nucleotide sequences. TCRdb applied fastp at Q25 and MiXCR to the public reads, then kept only in-frame beta chains. Identical CDR3 protein sequences are pooled into one entry, listed with their most common genes and DNA. TCRdb, not the authors, supplied the V and J calls. The sample yields around 710,000 distinct CDR3 sequences; 46% were counted once. 4.9% of the sample is held by the ten biggest clonotypes.

The sample consisted of blood. The clonotype was recovered from a girl between 5 and 17 years old with multiple sclerosis. This chain joins TRBV28 to TRBJ1-5; the D gene is possibly TRBD1, with 5 bases matching. The DNA sequence is as follows: TGTGCCAGCAGCCCCGGGGGGGTAACCCAGCCCCAGCATTTT. Translated, this gives CASSPGGVTQPQHF.